The present entry profiles one T cell receptor beta chain with its context. Its target is unknown. Germline CDR1 SGHDT, CDR2 YYEEEE. The CDR3 runs 15 residues. V trimming: 0 bases; J trimming: 3 bases; junction bases outside the gene matches: 6. Libraries were prepared by immunoSEQ multiplex PCR; TCRdb keeps only in-frame clonotypes and omits some of them. The sample holds under 600,000 clones, roughly 98% seen once. This entry belongs to a study of shared clonotypes between healthy human individuals. Study-level information: Per donor, CD8 memory used one plate, CD8 naive used two, CD4 memory used three and CD4 naive used three.

It was CD45RO-negative cells, positively selected for CCR7, that made up naive CD8 cells, with terminally differentiated effector memory CD45RA+ cells excluded. Findings of the study overall: Limited genetic and exposure-history diversity came from having few donors. For naive CD4 cells, roughly 5% of clonotypes were shared across a handful of donors.

This sequence was found in a man aged 25-45 years in good health. The specimen was naive CD8+ T cells sorted from blood. The J gene is TRBJ2-7, the V gene TRBV5-6; TRBD1 agrees at 7 bases. In DNA form, the CDR3 reads TGTGCCAGCAGCTTGGGGTCCGCAGGGGGCTACGAGCAGTACTTC. Translation gives CASSLGSAGGYEQYF.